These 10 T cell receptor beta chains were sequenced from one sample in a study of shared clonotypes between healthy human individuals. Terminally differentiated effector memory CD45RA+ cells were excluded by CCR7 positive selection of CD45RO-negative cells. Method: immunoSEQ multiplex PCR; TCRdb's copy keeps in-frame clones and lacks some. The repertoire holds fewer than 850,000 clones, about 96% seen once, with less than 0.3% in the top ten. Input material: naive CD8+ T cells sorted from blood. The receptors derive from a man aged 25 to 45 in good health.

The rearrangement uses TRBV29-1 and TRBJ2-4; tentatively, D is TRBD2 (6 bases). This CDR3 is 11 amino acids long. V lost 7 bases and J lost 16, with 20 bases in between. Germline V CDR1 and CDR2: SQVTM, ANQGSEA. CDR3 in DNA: TGCAGCGCCCTATGGGGCCGGGAGACCTACTTC. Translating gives CSALWGRETYF. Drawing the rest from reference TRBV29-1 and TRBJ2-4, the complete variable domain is SAVISQKPSRDICQRGTSLTIQCQVDSQVTMMFWYRQQPGQSLTLIATANQGSEATYESGFVIDKFPISRPNLTFSTLTVSNMSPEDSSIYLCSALWGRETYFGAGTRLSVL.

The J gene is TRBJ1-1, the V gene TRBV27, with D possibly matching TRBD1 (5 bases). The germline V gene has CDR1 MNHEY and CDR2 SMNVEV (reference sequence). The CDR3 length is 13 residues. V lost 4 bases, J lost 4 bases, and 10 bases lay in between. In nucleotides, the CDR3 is TGTGCCAGCAGTTACCAGGGCGGCACTGAAGCTTTCTTT. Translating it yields CASSYQGGTEAFF.

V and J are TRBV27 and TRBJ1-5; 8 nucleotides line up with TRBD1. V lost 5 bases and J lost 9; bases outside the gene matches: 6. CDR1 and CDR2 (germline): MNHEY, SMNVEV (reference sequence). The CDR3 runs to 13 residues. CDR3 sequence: CASSRQGHGPQHF. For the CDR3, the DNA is TGTGCCAGCAGTCGACAGGGGCATGGGCCCCAGCATTTT.

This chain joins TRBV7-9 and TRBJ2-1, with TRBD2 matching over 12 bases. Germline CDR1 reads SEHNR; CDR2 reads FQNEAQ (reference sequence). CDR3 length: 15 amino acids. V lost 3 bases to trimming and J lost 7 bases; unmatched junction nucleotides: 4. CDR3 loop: CASSFRLAGVNEQFF. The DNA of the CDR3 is TGTGCCAGCAGCTTTAGACTAGCGGGAGTTAATGAGCAGTTCTTC.

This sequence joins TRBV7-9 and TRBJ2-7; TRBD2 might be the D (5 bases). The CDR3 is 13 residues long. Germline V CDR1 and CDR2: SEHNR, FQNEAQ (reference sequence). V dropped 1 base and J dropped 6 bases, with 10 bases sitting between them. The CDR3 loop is CASSLGLRGEQYF. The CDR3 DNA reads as TGTGCCAGCAGCTTAGGCCTTCGGGGCGAGCAGTACTTC.

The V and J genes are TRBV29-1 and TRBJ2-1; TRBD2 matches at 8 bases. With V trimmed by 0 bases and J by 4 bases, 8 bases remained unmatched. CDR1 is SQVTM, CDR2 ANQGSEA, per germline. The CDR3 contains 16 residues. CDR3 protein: CSVEDREREFYNEQFF. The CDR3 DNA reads TGCAGCGTTGAAGATCGCGAGCGGGAGTTTTACAATGAGCAGTTCTTC.

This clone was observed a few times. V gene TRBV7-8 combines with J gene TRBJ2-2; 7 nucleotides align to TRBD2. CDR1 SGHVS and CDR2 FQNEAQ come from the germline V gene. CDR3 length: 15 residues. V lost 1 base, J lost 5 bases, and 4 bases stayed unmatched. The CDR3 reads CASSLGGSRTGELFF. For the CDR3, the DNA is TGTGCCAGCAGCTTAGGCGGGAGTAGAACCGGGGAGCTGTTTTTT.

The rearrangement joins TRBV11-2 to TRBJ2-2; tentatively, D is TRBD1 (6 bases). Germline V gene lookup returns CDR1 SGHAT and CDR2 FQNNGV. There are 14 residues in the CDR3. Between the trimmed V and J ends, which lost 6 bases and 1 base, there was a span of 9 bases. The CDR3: CASRGQMNTGELFF. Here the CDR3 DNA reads TGTGCCAGCAGGGGACAAATGAACACCGGGGAGCTGTTTTTT. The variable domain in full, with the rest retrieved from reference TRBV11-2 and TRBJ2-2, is EAGVAQSPRYKIIEKRQSVAFWCNPISGHATLYWYQQILGQGPKLLIQFQNNGVVDDSQLPKDRFSAERLKGVDSTLKIQPAKLEDSAVYLCASRGQMNTGELFFGEGSRLTVL.

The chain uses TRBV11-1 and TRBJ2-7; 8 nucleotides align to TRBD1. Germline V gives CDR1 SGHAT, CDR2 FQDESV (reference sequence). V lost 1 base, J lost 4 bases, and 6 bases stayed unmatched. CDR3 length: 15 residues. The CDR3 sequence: CASSLDGTGRYEQYF. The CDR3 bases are TGTGCCAGCAGCTTAGACGGGACAGGACGTTACGAGCAGTACTTC.

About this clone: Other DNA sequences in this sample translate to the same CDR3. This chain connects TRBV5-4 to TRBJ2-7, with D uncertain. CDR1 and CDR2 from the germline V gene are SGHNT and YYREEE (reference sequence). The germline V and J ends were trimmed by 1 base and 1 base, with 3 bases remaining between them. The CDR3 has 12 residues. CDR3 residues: CASSLWSYEQYF. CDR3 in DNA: TGTGCCAGCAGCTTGTGGTCCTACGAGCAGTACTTC. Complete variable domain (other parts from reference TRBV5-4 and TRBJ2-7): ETGVTQSPTHLIKTRGQQVTLRCSSQSGHNTVSWYQQALGQGPQFIFQYYREEENGRGNFPPRFSGLQFPNYSSELNVNALELDDSALYLCASSLWSYEQYFGPGTRLTVT.